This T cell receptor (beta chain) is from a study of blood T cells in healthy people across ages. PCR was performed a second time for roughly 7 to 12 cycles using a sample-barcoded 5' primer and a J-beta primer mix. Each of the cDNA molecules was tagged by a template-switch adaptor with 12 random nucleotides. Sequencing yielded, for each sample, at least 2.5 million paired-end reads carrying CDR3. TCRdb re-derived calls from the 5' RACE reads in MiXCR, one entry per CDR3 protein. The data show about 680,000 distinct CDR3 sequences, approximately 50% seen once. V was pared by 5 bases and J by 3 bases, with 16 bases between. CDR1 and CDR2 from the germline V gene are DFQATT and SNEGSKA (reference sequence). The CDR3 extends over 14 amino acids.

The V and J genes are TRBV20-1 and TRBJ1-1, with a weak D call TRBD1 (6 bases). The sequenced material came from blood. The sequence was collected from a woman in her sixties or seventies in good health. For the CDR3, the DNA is TGCAGTGCTGAGTACAGGGTGGGGCACACTGAAGCTTTCTTT. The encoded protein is CSAEYRVGHTEAFF.